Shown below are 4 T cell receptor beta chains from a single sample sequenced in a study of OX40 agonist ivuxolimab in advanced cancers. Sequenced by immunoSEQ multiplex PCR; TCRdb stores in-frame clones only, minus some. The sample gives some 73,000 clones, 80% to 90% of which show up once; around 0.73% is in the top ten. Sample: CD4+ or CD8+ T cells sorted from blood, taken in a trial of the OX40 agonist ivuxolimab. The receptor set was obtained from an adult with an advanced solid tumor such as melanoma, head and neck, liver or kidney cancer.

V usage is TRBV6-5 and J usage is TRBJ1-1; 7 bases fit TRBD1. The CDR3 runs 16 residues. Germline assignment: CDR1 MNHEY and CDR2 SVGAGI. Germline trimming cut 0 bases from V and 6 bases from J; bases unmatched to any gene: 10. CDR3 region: CASSYSGTITGAEAFF. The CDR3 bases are TGTGCCAGCAGTTACTCGGGGACGATTACAGGGGCTGAAGCTTTCTTT.

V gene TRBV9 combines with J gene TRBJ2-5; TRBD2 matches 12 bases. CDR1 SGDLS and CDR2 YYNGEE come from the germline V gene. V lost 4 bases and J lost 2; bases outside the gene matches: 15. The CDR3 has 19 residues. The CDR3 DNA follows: TGTGCCAGCAGCCCCTGGTCGCTAGCGGGGGGGGCTTATCAAGAGACCCAGTACTTC. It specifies CASSPWSLAGGAYQETQYF.

The CDR3 nucleotides read TGTGCCAGCAGGCCCCGGAGAGCTAATGAAAAACTGTTTTTT. As protein: CASRPRRANEKLFF. The chain uses TRBV6-5 and TRBJ1-4; D is uncertain. This CDR3 spans 14 amino acids. Germline assignment: CDR1 MNHEY and CDR2 SVGAGI. The germline V and J ends were trimmed by 6 bases and 3 bases, with 11 bases remaining between them.

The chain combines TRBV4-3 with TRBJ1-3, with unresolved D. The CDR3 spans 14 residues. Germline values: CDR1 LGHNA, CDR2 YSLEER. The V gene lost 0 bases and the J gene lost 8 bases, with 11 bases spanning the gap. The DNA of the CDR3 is TGCGCCAGCAGCCAAGAGGTTTCGGTAGACACCATATATTTT. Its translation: CASSQEVSVDTIYF.